This record covers a single T cell receptor (beta chain). Its antigen is still unknown. Donation came from healthy HIV-negative adults that had no recent acute infections or vaccinations. Each sample came from a Caucasian adult donor living in Nashville, Tennessee. Germline values: CDR1 SGHDT, CDR2 YYEEEE. The ends lost 3 bases at V and 7 bases at J; junction bases unmatched: 11. The CDR3 has 15 residues. This record belongs to a study of shared clonotypes between healthy human individuals. Points from the study as a whole: The researchers took only blood, and tissue repertoires probably look different.

Samples underwent the assay at deep level. Clones were read by immunoSEQ multiplex PCR, and TCRdb kept only the in-frame ones, dropping some. The table lists about 660,000 clones, less than 85% of them singletons. The chain combines TRBV5-6 with TRBJ1-1; 8 positions agree with TRBD1. Sequencing input: memory CD4+ T cells sorted from blood. The sample's subset: CD45RA-negative fraction. This sequence originates from a woman in her thirties in good health. CDR3 coding DNA: TGTGCCAGCAGCTGGACTGGACAGGGAGGAGATGAAGCTTTCTTT. This encodes CASSWTGQGGDEAFF.